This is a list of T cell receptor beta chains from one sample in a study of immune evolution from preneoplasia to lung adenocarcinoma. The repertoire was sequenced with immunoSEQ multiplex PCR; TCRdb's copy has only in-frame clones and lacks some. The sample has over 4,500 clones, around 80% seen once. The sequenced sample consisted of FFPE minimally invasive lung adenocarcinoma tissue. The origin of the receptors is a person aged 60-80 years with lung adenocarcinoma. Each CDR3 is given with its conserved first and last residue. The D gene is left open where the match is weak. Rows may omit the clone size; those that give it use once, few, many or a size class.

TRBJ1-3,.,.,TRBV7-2,CASSPTIGSSGNTIYF,TGTGCCAGCAGCCCTACCATCGGGAGCTCTGGAAACACCATATATTTT
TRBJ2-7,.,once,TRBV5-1,CASSLSQWPPYEQYF,TGCGCCAGCTCCTTGAGCCAGTGGCCCCCCTACGAGCAGTACTTC
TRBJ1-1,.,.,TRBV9,CASGARQNTEAFF,TGTGCCAGCGGGGCCCGACAAAACACTGAAGCTTTCTTT
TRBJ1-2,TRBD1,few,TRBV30,CAWSLQGVGYTF,TGTGCCTGGAGCCTACAGGGGGTTGGCTACACCTTC
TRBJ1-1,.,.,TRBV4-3,CASRLHQNTEAFF,TGCGCCAGCAGACTTCACCAGAACACTGAAGCTTTCTTT
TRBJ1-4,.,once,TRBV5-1,CASRRQRGTNEKLFF,TGCGCCAGCCGACGACAGCGGGGCACTAATGAAAAACTGTTTTTT
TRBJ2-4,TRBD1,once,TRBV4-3,CASSLNRGTKNIQYF,TGCGCCAGCAGCCTAAACAGGGGTACCAAAAACATTCAGTACTTC
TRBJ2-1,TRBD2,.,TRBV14,CASSQDAGLAGVNEQFF,TGTGCCAGCAGCCAAGATGCGGGCCTAGCGGGAGTTAATGAGCAGTTCTTC
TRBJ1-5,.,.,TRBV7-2,CASTQAGLSNQPQHF,TGTGCCAGCACACAAGCAGGGTTAAGCAATCAGCCCCAGCATTTT
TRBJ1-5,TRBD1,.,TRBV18,CASTKTGDQPQHF,TGTGCCAGCACAAAGACAGGGGACCAGCCCCAGCATTTT
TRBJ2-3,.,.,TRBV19,CASSMRGRPDTQYF,TGTGCCAGTAGTATGCGGGGGCGCCCAGATACGCAGTATTTT
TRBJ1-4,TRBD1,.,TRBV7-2,CASSLQGAQKLFF,TGTGCCAGCAGCTTACAGGGGGCGCAAAAATTGTTTTTT
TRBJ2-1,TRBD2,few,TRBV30,CAWSVNLAGGPERYNEQFF,TGTGCCTGGAGTGTAAACCTAGCGGGAGGGCCAGAAAGGTACAATGAGCAGTTCTTC
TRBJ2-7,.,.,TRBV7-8,CASSFASLKNSYEQYF,TGTGCCAGCAGCTTCGCGAGCCTCAAGAACTCCTACGAGCAGTACTTC
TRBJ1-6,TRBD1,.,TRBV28,CASIGNVGTGTSPLHF,TGTGCCAGCATAGGGAACGTTGGGACAGGGACTTCACCCCTCCACTTT
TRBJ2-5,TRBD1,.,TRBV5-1,CASSLAGTGGWETQYF,TGCGCCAGCAGCTTAGCCGGGACAGGGGGCTGGGAGACCCAGTACTTC
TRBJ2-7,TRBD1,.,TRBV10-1,CASSGTGGFEQYF,TGCGCCAGCAGTGGGACAGGGGGTTTCGAGCAGTACTTC
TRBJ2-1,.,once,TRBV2,CASSDFRGRNEQFF,.
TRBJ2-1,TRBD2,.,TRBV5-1,CASSKREGRNEQFF,TGCGCCAGCAGTAAGCGGGAGGGAAGGAATGAGCAGTTCTTC
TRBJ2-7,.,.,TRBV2,CASSEARGYEQYF,TGTGCCAGCAGTGAAGCACGCGGGTACGAGCAGTACTTC
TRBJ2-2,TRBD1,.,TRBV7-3,CASSLGGTGFSGELFF,TGTGCCAGCAGCTTGGGGGGGACAGGGTTTTCCGGGGAGCTGTTTTTT
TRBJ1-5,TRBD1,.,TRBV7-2,CASSRDRAYQPQHF,TGTGCCAGCAGCAGGGACAGGGCGTATCAGCCCCAGCATTTT
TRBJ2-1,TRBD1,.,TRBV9,CASSFGDVTGYGEQFF,TGTGCCAGCAGCTTCGGAGATGTGACAGGGTACGGTGAGCAGTTCTTC
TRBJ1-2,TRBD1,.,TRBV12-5,CASGLRGTGANYGYTF,TGTGCTAGTGGTTTGAGGGGGACAGGGGCTAACTATGGCTACACCTTC
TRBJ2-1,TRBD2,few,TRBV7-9,CASSFAGGLGNEQFF,TGTGCCAGCAGCTTCGCGGGAGGCTTAGGCAATGAGCAGTTCTTC
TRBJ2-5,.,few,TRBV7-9,CASSLPEETQYF,TGTGCCAGCAGCTTACCGGAAGAGACCCAGTACTTC
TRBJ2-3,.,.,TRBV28,CASTPLGTADTQYF,TGTGCCAGCACACCCCTAGGGACGGCAGATACGCAGTATTTT
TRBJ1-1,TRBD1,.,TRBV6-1,CASSVRSGGITEAFF,TGTGCCAGCAGTGTACGTTCAGGGGGCATAACTGAAGCTTTCTTT
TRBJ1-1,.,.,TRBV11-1,CASSLGEQTEAFF,TGTGCCAGCAGCTTAGGAGAACAGACTGAAGCTTTCTTT
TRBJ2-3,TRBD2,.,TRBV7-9,CASVKGASGEKGPDTQYF,TGTGCCAGCGTCAAGGGGGCTAGCGGGGAGAAGGGCCCAGATACGCAGTATTTT
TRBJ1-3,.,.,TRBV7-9,CASSSQPSGNTIYF,TGTGCCAGCAGCTCGCAACCTTCTGGAAACACCATATATTTT
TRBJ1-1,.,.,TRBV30,CAWSVNTEAFF,TGTGCCTGGAGTGTAAACACTGAAGCTTTCTTT
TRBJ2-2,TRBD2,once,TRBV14,CASSRRAAGVFAGELFF,TGTGCCAGCAGCCGTAGAGCGGCGGGAGTTTTTGCGGGGGAGCTGTTTTTT
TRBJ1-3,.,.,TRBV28,CAGQLGWAIYF,TGTGCCGGTCAATTAGGGTGGGCCATATATTTT
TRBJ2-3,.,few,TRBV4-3,CASSRSGRRTDTQYF,TGCGCCAGCAGCCGCTCCGGGCGGCGCACAGATACGCAGTATTTT
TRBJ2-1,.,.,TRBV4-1,CASSFRGNEQFF,TGCGCCAGCAGCTTCAGGGGTAATGAGCAGTTCTTC
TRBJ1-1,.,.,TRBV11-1,CASSLDSNTEAFF,TGTGCCAGCAGCTTAGATTCGAACACTGAAGCTTTCTTT
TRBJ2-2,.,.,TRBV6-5,CASSSYDGSGELFF,TGTGCCAGCAGTTCTTATGACGGCTCCGGGGAGCTGTTTTTT
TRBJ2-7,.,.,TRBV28,CASSVTESYEQYF,TGTGCCAGCAGTGTGACGGAGTCCTACGAGCAGTACTTC
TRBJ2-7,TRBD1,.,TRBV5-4,CATSSGGLRRNEQYF,TGTGCCACAAGCTCAGGGGGTCTGAGAAGGAACGAGCAGTACTTC
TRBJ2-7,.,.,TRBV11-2,CASSAPGKSYEQYF,TGTGCCAGCAGCGCCCCGGGAAAATCCTACGAGCAGTACTTC
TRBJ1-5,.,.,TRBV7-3,CASSPSGGNQPQHF,TGTGCCAGCAGCCCCTCCGGAGGCAATCAGCCCCAGCATTTT
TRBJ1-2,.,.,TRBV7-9,CASSPPDTLRSYTF,TGTGCCAGCAGCCCCCCTGATACCTTACGGAGCTACACCTTC
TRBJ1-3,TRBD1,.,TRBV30,CAWSPTGGFVNTIYF,TGTGCCTGGAGTCCTACAGGGGGCTTCGTAAACACCATATATTTT
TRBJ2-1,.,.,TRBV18,CASSPTRSSYNEQFF,TGTGCCAGCTCACCTACTAGGAGCTCCTACAATGAGCAGTTCTTC
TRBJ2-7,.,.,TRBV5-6,CASSLGGYEQYF,TGTGCCAGCAGCTTGGGGGGCTACGAGCAGTACTTC